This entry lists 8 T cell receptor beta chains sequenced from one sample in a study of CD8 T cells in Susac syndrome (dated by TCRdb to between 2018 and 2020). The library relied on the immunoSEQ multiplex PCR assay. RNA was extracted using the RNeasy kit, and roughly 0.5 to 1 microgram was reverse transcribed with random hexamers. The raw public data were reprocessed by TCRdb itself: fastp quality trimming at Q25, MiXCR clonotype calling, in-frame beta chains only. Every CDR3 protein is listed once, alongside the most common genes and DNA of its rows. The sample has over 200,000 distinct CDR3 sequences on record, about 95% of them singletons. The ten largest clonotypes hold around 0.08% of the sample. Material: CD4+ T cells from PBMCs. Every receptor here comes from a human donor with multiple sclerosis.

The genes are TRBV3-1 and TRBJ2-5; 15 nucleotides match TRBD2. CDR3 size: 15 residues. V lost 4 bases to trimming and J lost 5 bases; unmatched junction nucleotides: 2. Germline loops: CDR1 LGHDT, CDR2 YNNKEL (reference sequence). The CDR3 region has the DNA TGTGCCAGCAGCCCCGGGACTAGCGGGGGGGAGACCCAGTACTTC. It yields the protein CASSPGTSGGETQYF.

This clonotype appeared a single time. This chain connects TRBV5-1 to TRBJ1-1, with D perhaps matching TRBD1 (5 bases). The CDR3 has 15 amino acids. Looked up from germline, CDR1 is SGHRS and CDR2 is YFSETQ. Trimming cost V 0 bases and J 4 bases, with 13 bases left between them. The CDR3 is CASSLAPRAGTEAFF. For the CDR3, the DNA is TGCGCCAGCAGCTTGGCCCCCAGGGCCGGCACTGAAGCTTTCTTT.

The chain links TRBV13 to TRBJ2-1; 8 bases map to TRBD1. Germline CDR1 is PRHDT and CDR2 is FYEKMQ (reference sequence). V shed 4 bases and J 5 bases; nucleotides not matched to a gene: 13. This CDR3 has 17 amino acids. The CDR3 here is CASSSVSRGLQHNEQFF. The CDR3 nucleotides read TGTGCCAGCAGCTCCGTTTCCAGGGGGCTACAACACAATGAGCAGTTCTTC.

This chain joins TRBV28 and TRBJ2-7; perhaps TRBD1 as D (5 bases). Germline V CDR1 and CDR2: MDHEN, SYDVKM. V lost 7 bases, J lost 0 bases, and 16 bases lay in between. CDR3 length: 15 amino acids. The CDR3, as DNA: TGTGCCAGCACCACAGCTAGGGGTTACTCCTACGAGCAGTACTTC. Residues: CASTTARGYSYEQYF.

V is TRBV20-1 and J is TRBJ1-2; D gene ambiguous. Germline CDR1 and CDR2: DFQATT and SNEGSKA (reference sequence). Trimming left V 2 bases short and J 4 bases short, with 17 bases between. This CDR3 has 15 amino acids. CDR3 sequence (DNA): TGCAGTGCTAGATATTCGGGCAGTCCTTCCTATGGCTACACCTTC. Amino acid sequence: CSARYSGSPSYGYTF.

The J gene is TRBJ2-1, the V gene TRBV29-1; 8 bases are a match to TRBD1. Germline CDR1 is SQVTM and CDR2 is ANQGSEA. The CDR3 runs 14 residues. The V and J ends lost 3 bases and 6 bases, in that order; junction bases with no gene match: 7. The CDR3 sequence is CSVDGDRGINEQFF. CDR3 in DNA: TGCAGCGTTGACGGAGACAGGGGAATCAATGAGCAGTTCTTC.

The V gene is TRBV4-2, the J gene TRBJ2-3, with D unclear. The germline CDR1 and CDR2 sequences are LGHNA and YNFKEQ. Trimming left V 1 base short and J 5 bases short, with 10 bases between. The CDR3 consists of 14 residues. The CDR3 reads CASSQGDREDTQYF. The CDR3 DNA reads TGTGCCAGCAGCCAAGGTGATAGGGAAGATACGCAGTATTTT.

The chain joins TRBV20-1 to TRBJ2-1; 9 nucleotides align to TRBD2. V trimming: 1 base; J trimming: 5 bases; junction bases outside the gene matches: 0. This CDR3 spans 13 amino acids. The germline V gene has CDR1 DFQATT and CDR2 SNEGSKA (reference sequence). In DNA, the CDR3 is TGCAGTGCTAGAGGCGGGGGGGACAATGAGCAGTTCTTC. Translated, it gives CSARGGGDNEQFF.